The clone carrying this T cell receptor (beta chain) came up a few times. Its cognate antigen is unknown. This CDR3 has 14 residues. Trimming shortened V by 1 base and J by 5 bases, and 11 bases separated the two germline ends. The germline CDR1 and CDR2 sequences are SGHTA and FQGNSA. This record comes from a study of CD8 T cells in ankylosing spondylitis. Study-wide findings and caveats: Blood from ankylosing spondylitis patients appeared to carry a characteristic roughly 8-variant TCR beta motif. Reportedly, matched ankylosing spondylitis synovial fluid was significantly enriched for disease-linked clones.

One entry per CDR3 protein results from TCRdb running MiXCR on the 5' RACE reads. The sample shows roughly 130,000 distinct CDR3 sequences, about an eighth of them seen only once. The chain couples TRBV7-2 to TRBJ2-5, with TRBD2 as a possible D gene (6 bases). Material for sequencing was blood, either unsorted or a sorted T cell fraction (not recorded which). The sequence was obtained from a female donor with ankylosing spondylitis or in good health (not recorded which). CDR3 residues: CASSLDAGRETQYF. The DNA of the CDR3 is TGTGCCAGCAGCTTAGATGCGGGGCGGGAGACCCAGTACTTC.